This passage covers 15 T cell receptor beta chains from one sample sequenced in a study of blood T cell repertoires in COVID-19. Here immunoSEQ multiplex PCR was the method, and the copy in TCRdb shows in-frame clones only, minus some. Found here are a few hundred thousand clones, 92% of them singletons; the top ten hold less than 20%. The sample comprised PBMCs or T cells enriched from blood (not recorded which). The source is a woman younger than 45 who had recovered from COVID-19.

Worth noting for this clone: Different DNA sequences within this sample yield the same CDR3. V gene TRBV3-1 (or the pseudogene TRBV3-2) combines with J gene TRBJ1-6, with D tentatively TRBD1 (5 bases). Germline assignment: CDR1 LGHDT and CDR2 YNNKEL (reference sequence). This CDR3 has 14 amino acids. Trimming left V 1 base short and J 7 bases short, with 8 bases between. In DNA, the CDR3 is TGTGCCAGCAGCCAAGGGCAGGGAAATTCACCCCTCCACTTT. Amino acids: CASSQGQGNSPLHF.

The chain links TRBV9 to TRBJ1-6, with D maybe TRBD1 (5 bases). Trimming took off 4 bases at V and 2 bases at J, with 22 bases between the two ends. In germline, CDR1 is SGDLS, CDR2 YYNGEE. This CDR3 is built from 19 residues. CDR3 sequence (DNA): TGTGCCAGCAGCCTCCATGATAGGGGCAGGGCCCCCTATAATTCACCCCTCCACTTT. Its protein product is CASSLHDRGRAPYNSPLHF.

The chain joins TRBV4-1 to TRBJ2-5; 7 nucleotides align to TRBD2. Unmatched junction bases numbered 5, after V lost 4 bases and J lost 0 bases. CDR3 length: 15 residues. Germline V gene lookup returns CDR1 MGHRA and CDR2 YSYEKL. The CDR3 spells CASSPAGVYQETQYF. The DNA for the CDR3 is TGCGCCAGCAGCCCGGCGGGGGTGTACCAAGAGACCCAGTACTTC.

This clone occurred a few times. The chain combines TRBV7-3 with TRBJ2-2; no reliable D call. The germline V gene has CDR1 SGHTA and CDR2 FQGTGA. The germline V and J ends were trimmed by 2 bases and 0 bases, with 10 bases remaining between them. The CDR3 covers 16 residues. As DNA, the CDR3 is TGTGCCAGCAGCTTATACGGCAGCGCGAACACCGGGGAGCTGTTTTTT. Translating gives CASSLYGSANTGELFF.

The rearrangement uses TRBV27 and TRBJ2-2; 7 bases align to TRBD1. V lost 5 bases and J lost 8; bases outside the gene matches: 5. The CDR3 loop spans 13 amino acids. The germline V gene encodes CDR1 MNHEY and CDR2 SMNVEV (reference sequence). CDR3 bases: TGTGCCAGCAGTGCGACAGGGCGGGGGGAGCTGTTTTTT. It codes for CASSATGRGELFF.

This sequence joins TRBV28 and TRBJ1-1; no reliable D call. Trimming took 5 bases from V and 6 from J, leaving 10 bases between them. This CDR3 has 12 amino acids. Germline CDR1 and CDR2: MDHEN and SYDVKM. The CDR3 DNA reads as TGTGCCAGCAGTATATTTGTCTCTGAAGCTTTCTTT. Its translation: CASSIFVSEAFF.

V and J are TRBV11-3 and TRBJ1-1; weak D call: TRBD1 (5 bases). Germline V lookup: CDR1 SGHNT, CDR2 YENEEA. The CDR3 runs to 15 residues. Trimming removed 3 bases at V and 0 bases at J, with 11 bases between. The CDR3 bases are TGTGCCAGCAGCTTGGGGCAGTTCATGAACACTGAAGCTTTCTTT. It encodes CASSLGQFMNTEAFF.

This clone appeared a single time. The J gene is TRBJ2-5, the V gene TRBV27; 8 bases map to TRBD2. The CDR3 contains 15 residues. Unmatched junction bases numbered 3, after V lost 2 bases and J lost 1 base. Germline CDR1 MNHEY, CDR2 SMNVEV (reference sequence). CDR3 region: CASSLRLAGQETQYF. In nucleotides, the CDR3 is TGTGCCAGCAGTTTACGGCTAGCGGGCCAAGAGACCCAGTACTTC.

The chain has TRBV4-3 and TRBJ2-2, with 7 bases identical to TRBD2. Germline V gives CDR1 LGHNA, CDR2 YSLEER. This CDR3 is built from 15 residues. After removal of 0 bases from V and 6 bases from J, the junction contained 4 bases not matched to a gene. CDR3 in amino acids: CASSQEWDYAGELFF. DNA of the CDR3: TGCGCCAGCAGCCAAGAGTGGGACTACGCCGGGGAGCTGTTTTTT.

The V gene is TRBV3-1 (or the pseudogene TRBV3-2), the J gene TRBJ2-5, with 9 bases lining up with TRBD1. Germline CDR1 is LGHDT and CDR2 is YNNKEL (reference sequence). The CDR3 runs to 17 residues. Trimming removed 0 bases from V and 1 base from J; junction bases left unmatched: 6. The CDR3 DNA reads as TGTGCCAGCAGCCAAGATCGGACAGGGGCCTTCCAAGAGACCCAGTACTTC. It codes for CASSQDRTGAFQETQYF.

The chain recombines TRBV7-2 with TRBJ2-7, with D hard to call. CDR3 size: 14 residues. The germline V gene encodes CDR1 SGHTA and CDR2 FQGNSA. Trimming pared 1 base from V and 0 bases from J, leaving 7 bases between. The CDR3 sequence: CASSLDISSYEQYF. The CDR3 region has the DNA TGTGCCAGCAGCTTAGATATTAGCTCCTACGAGCAGTACTTC. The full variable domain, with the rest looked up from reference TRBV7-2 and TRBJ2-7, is GAGVSQSPSNKVTEKGKDVELRCDPISGHTALYWYRQSLGQGLEFLIYFQGNSAPDKSGLPSDRFSAERTGGSVSTLTIQRTQQEDSAVYLCASSLDISSYEQYFGPGTRLTVT.

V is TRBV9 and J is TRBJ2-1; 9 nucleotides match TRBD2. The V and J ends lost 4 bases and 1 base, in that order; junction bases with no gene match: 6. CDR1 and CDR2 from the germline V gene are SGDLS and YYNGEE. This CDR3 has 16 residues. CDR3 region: CASSPGTSLSYNEQFF. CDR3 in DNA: TGTGCCAGCAGCCCAGGGACTAGCCTTTCCTACAATGAGCAGTTCTTC.

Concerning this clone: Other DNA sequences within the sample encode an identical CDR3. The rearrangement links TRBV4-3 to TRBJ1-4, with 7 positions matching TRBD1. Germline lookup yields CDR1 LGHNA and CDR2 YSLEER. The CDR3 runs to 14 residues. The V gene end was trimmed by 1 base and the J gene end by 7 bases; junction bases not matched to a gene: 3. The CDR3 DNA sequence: TGCGCCAGCAGCCAAGGACAGGGTGGTGAAAAACTGTTTTTT. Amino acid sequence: CASSQGQGGEKLFF.

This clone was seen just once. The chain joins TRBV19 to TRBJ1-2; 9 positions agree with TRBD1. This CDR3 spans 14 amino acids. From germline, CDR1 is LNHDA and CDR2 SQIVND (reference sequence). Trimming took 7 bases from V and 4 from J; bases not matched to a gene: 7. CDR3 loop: CASTRTGGPYGYTF. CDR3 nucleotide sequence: TGTGCCAGTACCAGAACAGGGGGCCCCTATGGCTACACCTTC.

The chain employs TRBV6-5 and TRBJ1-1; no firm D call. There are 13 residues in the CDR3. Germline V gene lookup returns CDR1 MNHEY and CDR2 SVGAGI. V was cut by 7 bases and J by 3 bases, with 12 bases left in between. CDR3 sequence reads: CASKWEGYTEAFF. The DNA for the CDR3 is TGTGCCAGCAAATGGGAGGGTTACACTGAAGCTTTCTTT.